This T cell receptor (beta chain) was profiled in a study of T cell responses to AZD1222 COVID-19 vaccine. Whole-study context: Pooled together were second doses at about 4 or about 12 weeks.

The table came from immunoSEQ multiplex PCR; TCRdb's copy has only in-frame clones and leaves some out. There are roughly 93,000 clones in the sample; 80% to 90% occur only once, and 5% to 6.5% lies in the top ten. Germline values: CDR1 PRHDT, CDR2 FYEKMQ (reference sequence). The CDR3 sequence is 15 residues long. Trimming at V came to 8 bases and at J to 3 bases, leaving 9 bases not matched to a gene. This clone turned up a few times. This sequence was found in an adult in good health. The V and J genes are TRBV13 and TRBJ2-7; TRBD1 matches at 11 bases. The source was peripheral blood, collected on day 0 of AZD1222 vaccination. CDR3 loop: CASGEQGQGVYEQYF. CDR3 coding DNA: TGTGCCAGCGGCGAACAGGGACAGGGGGTCTACGAGCAGTACTTC. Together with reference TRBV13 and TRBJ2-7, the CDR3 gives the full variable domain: AAGVIQSPRHLIKEKRETATLKCYPIPRHDTVYWYQQGPGQDPQFLISFYEKMQSDKGSIPDRFSAQQFSDYHSELNMSSLELGDSALYFCASGEQGQGVYEQYFGPGTRLTVT.